Presented here are 13 T cell receptor beta chains from one specimen sequenced in a study of identifying expanded T cells in peripheral blood. Clones were read by immunoSEQ multiplex PCR, and TCRdb kept only the in-frame ones, dropping some. The repertoire holds 70,000 to 100,000 clones, more than 75% seen once, with around 19% in the top ten. The sequenced material came from blood. These receptors were collected from a person aged 18-70 years in good health.

As DNA, the CDR3 is TGTGCCAGCAGTGAACTGACAGATACGCAGTATTTT. It specifies CASSELTDTQYF. The rearrangement joins TRBV2 to TRBJ2-3, with no clear D. Germline loops: CDR1 SNHLY, CDR2 FYNNEI. V lost 2 bases to trimming and J lost 3 bases, with 3 bases between them. This CDR3 is built from 12 residues.

The chain employs TRBV5-6 and TRBJ2-3; the D gene is possibly TRBD1 (6 bases). Germline V gene data show CDR1 as SGHDT and CDR2 as YYEEEE. The V end lost 4 bases, the J end lost 7 bases, and 19 bases lay between the germline ends. This CDR3 is built from 15 residues. The CDR3 sequence: CASSQPGVDSHTQYF. CDR3 DNA sequence: TGTGCCAGCAGCCAACCAGGGGTCGATTCCCATACGCAGTATTTT.

V usage is TRBV19 and J usage is TRBJ2-5; unclear D gene. V was trimmed by 4 bases and J by 7 bases, leaving 13 bases between them. CDR1 is LNHDA, CDR2 SQIVND, per germline (reference sequence). The CDR3 is 13 residues long. CDR3 loop: CASSSPGWGTQYF. CDR3 nucleotide sequence: TGTGCCAGTAGTAGCCCCGGGTGGGGGACCCAGTACTTC.

CDR3 coding DNA: TGTGCCAGCAGCTTATACGAGCAGTACTTC. Protein product: CASSLYEQYF. The chain is built from TRBV11-2 and TRBJ2-7; D is unresolved. The V and J ends lost 2 bases and 4 bases respectively, with 0 bases between them. Germline V gene data show CDR1 as SGHAT and CDR2 as FQNNGV. The CDR3 runs to 10 residues. Drawing the rest from reference TRBV11-2 and TRBJ2-7, the complete variable domain is EAGVAQSPRYKIIEKRQSVAFWCNPISGHATLYWYQQILGQGPKLLIQFQNNGVVDDSQLPKDRFSAERLKGVDSTLKIQPAKLEDSAVYLCASSLYEQYFGPGTRLTVT.

CDR3 DNA sequence: TGTGCCAGCACCCTAGGGAGGGTAGCGAACACTGAAGCTTTCTTT. It translates to CASTLGRVANTEAFF. V usage is TRBV28 and J usage is TRBJ1-1; no clear D. The germline V and J ends were trimmed by 7 bases and 1 base, with 16 bases remaining between them. CDR1 and CDR2 from the germline V gene are MDHEN and SYDVKM. The CDR3 is 15 residues long.

The rearrangement joins TRBV7-9 to TRBJ1-1; D unresolved. The CDR3 contains 13 residues. In germline, CDR1 is SEHNR, CDR2 FQNEAQ (reference sequence). V gave up 1 base and J gave up 6 bases, with 9 bases separating them. The DNA of the CDR3 is TGTGCCAGCAGCTTAGACCCCTGGTCTGAAGCTTTCTTT. Residues: CASSLDPWSEAFF.

The gene calls are TRBV21-1 and TRBJ2-5; the table's TRBD1 call for D was not verified on the DNA. TRBV21-1 corresponds to a pseudogene. The CDR3 contains 13 residues. The CDR3 spells CASNVAGQETQYF. CDR3 DNA sequence: TGTGCCAGCAATGTGGCAGGGCAAGAGACCCAGTACTTC.

The chain combines TRBV7-2 with TRBJ2-7; 11 positions match TRBD2. Germline-derived CDR1 and CDR2 are SGHTA and FQGNSA. The J segment lost 6 bases and the V segment lost 5 bases, leaving 6 bases of the junction unmatched. The CDR3 runs 14 residues. The CDR3 DNA reads as TGTGCCAGCAGCATATCTAGCGGGGGGCGCGAGCAGTACTTC. As protein: CASSISSGGREQYF.

This clone was seen once. The chain couples TRBV4-2 to TRBJ2-2; D is possibly TRBD2 (6 bases). The CDR3 is 17 amino acids. Germline V gives CDR1 LGHNA, CDR2 YNFKEQ. Deletions cut 0 bases from V and 1 base from J, with 12 bases between. CDR3 sequence (DNA): TGTGCCAGCAGCCAAGAGAGGGGCGGGGTGAACACCGGGGAGCTGTTTTTT. Its protein product is CASSQERGGVNTGELFF.

The rearrangement uses TRBV19 and TRBJ2-7, with D perhaps matching TRBD1 (6 bases). The CDR3 runs 14 residues. CDR1 is LNHDA, CDR2 SQIVND, per germline (reference sequence). V lost 5 bases, J lost 2 bases, and 13 bases lay in between. The DNA of the CDR3 is TGTGCCAGTAGTTCGACAGGAATTACCTACGAGCAGTACTTC. It translates to CASSSTGITYEQYF.

The chain carries TRBV7-8 and TRBJ2-3, with D uncertain. Germline loops: CDR1 SGHVS, CDR2 FQNEAQ. V was pared by 1 base and J by 7 bases, with 9 bases between. CDR3 size: 13 residues. CDR3 nucleotides: TGTGCCAGCAGCTTAGATAGACAAAATACGCAGTATTTT. Its protein is CASSLDRQNTQYF.

V and J are TRBV19 and TRBJ1-4; 8 positions agree with TRBD1. J lost 4 bases, V lost 5 bases, and 6 bases had no gene match. Germline V lookup: CDR1 LNHDA, CDR2 SQIVND (reference sequence). This CDR3 has 15 amino acids. The CDR3 DNA reads TGTGCCAGTAGTCCGGGACAGGCGATTAATGAAAAACTGTTTTTT. Translated, it gives CASSPGQAINEKLFF. Looking up the rest from reference TRBV19 and TRBJ1-4 gives the full variable domain: DGGITQSPKYLFRKEGQNVTLSCEQNLNHDAMYWYRQDPGQGLRLIYYSQIVNDFQKGDIAEGYSVSREKKESFPLTVTSAQKNPTAFYLCASSPGQAINEKLFFGSGTQLSVL.

The chain employs TRBV5-4 and TRBJ2-2; 7 bases agree with TRBD1. Trimming at V came to 4 bases and at J to 6 bases, leaving 9 bases not matched to a gene. Germline V lookup: CDR1 SGHNT, CDR2 YYREEE (reference sequence). This CDR3 has 15 residues. CDR3 bases: TGTGCCAGCAGCCCGGGCGGACAGGCTCCCGGGGAGCTGTTTTTT. As protein: CASSPGGQAPGELFF.